This T cell receptor (beta chain) was recorded in a study of T cell responses to AZD1222 COVID-19 vaccine. Overall study findings and caveats: As reported, nearly half of all spike-specific TCRs target variant regions that are unmutated. Donors were mostly white British, more females; clonal diversity possibly underestimated.

The germline V gene has CDR1 LGHNA and CDR2 YSLEER. V dropped 8 bases and J dropped 0 bases, with 12 bases sitting between them. The CDR3 loop spans 14 amino acids. A remark on this clone: The antigen remains undetermined.

Clones were read by immunoSEQ multiplex PCR, and TCRdb kept only the in-frame ones, dropping some. This sample carries 100,000 to 150,000 clones, about nine tenths of them seen once, and the ten largest clones take under 4.5%. This TCR came from an adult in good health. The sample consisted of peripheral blood, taken on day 0 of AZD1222 vaccination. V usage is TRBV4-3 and J usage is TRBJ2-3; D call uncertain. CDR3 loop: CASAGRFSTDTQYF. The CDR3 bases are TGCGCCAGCGCTGGCAGGTTTAGCACAGATACGCAGTATTTT.